This entry concerns a single TCR beta chain. Its antigen is still unknown. Sequencing was performed with immunoSEQ multiplex PCR; in TCRdb, only in-frame clones are kept and a portion is missing. This sample yields millions of clones, of which 85% to 95% are seen a single time; 0.1% to 0.15% belongs to the top ten. These data originate in a study of shared clonotypes between healthy human individuals. Regarding the study as a whole: Clonotypes shared by all four sorted-subset donors had higher generation probabilities than non-shared clonotypes. What limited the represented genetic and exposure-history diversity was the small number of donors.

Only Caucasian adults living in Nashville, Tennessee made up the donor group. CD4+ cells underwent separation, giving CD45RA+ naive and CD45RA-negative memory subsets. V dropped 0 bases and J dropped 0 bases, with 18 bases sitting between them. The CDR3 runs to 18 residues. From germline, CDR1 is SGHNT and CDR2 YYREEE (reference sequence). The clonotype originates from a man aged 18 to 35 in good health. The chain employs TRBV5-4 and TRBJ2-5; D may match TRBD1 or TRBD2 (6 bases each). Sequences were obtained from naive CD4+ T cells sorted from blood. The sample's subset: CD45RA+ positively selected. Written as DNA, the CDR3 is TGTGCCAGCAGCTTGGGGGGTTTCGGGGGCATCCACCAAGAGACCCAGTACTTC. Protein sequence: CASSLGGFGGIHQETQYF.